What follows are 3 T cell receptor beta chains derived from one specimen sequenced in a study of blood T cell repertoires in COVID-19 (TCRdb year 2020). The library was made by the immunoSEQ multiplex PCR assay. Here the immuneACCESS table is served through TCRdb, limited to in-frame sequences with V and J called. Missing clones are a known gap in these copies; in checked studies unresolved V genes cover under half, and the rest lacks a known reason. The sample table contains more than 65,000 clones; only one count was recorded for 80% to 85% of them. The ten most abundant clones make up roughly 9.7% of the sample. Sample: peripheral blood. All receptors come from an elderly woman with acute or convalescent COVID-19.

V and J are TRBV5-1 and TRBJ1-4, with 7 bases identical to TRBD1. The germline V gene encodes CDR1 SGHRS and CDR2 YFSETQ. CDR3 length: 15 residues. The trim removed 4 bases at V and 0 bases at J, leaving 3 bases unmatched. The CDR3 reads CASSMGTATNEKLFF. Here the CDR3 DNA reads TGCGCCAGCAGCATGGGGACAGCAACTAATGAAAAACTGTTTTTT. The variable domain in full, completed from reference TRBV5-1 and TRBJ1-4, reads KAGVTQTPRYLIKTRGQQVTLSCSPISGHRSVSWYQQTPGQGLQFLFEYFSETQRNKGNFPGRFSGRQFSNSRSEMNVSTLELGDSALYLCASSMGTATNEKLFFGSGTQLSVL.

The rearrangement joins TRBV6-5 to TRBJ2-2; D may be TRBD1 (5 bases). The germline CDR1 and CDR2 sequences are MNHEY and SVGAGI. The CDR3 spans 14 residues. V was trimmed by 6 bases and J by 2 bases, leaving 10 bases between them. CDR3 in DNA: TGTGCCAGCAGCTCCCAGGGAAACACCGGGGAGCTGTTTTTT. This sequence encodes CASSSQGNTGELFF.

The V call is TRBV4-2, the J call TRBJ2-7; 9 nucleotides align to TRBD2. The CDR3 has 16 amino acids. The ends lost 0 bases at V and 6 bases at J; junction bases unmatched: 9. The germline V gene has CDR1 LGHNA and CDR2 YNFKEQ. CDR3 DNA sequence: TGTGCCAGCAGCCAAGAAGGTGCGGGGGGGTATCTCGAGCAGTACTTC. This gives the protein CASSQEGAGGYLEQYF.